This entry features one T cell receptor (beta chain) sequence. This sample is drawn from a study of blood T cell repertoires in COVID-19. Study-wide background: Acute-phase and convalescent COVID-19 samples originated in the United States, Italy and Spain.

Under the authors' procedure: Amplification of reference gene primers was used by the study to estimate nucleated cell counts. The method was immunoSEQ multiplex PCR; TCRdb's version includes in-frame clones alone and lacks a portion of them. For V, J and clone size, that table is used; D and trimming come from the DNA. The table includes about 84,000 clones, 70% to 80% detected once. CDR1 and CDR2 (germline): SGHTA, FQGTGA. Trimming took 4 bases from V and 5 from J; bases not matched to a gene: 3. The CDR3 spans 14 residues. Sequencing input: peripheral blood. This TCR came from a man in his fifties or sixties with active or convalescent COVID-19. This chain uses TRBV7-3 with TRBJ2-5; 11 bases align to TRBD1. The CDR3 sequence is CASSWDRGAETQYF. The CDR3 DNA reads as TGTGCCAGCAGCTGGGACAGGGGGGCGGAGACCCAGTACTTC.